The 21 T cell receptor beta chains in this list originate from one sample, sequenced in a study of cytomegalovirus exposure and HLA in healthy donors. PCR employed 60 Vbeta and 13 Jbeta primers. The repertoire was sequenced with immunoSEQ multiplex PCR; TCRdb's copy has only in-frame clones and lacks some. The table records 110,000 or so clones, approximately 70% of them present only once. Sample: PBMCs. These receptors originate from a man aged 40-49 years in good health and CMV-seronegative.

The rearrangement links TRBV11-2 to TRBJ2-3; a weak D match, TRBD2 (7 bases). CDR1 and CDR2 from the germline V gene are SGHAT and FQNNGV. Trimming left V 8 bases short and J 5 bases short, with 23 bases between. The length of the CDR3 is 16 residues. The CDR3 bases are TGTGCCAGCTCTCGCGGGGCGGGGGCCTCTGTAGATACGCAGTATTTT. Its protein is CASSRGAGASVDTQYF. Full variable domain (remainder filled in from reference TRBV11-2 and TRBJ2-3): EAGVAQSPRYKIIEKRQSVAFWCNPISGHATLYWYQQILGQGPKLLIQFQNNGVVDDSQLPKDRFSAERLKGVDSTLKIQPAKLEDSAVYLCASSRGAGASVDTQYFGPGTRLTVL.

This rearrangement joins TRBV7-8 to TRBJ2-3; tentatively, D is TRBD2 (5 bases). V was clipped by 5 bases and J by 2 bases, with 11 bases between them. The CDR3 loop spans 14 amino acids. Per the germline V gene, CDR1 is SGHVS and CDR2 is FQNEAQ. The CDR3 nucleotides are TGTGCCAGCAGCCCGGGGAGTACCACAGATACGCAGTATTTT. Amino acid sequence: CASSPGSTTDTQYF.

The genes are TRBV15 and TRBJ2-1; 7 bases align to TRBD1. This CDR3 is 15 amino acids long. The V and J ends lost 3 bases and 3 bases, in that order; junction bases with no gene match: 5. In germline, CDR1 is LNHNV, CDR2 YYDKDF (reference sequence). The DNA of the CDR3 is TGTGCCACCAGCAGGGACAGGAACCTCTACAATGAGCAGTTCTTC. Its protein product is CATSRDRNLYNEQFF.

This clone occurred once. V and J are TRBV15 and TRBJ1-6, with 8 bases matching TRBD1. The CDR3 has 21 residues. Germline CDR1 and CDR2: LNHNV and YYDKDF (reference sequence). V lost 1 base to trimming and J lost 4 bases; unmatched junction nucleotides: 18. CDR3 DNA: TGTGCCACCAGCAGAGCAGGGGGGCCTGGCAGGGGGCGGTCTTATAATTCACCCCTCCACTTT. Translated, it gives CATSRAGGPGRGRSYNSPLHF.

The chain combines TRBV27 with TRBJ1-1; TRBD1 agrees at 7 bases. Losses at the gene ends were 6 bases for V and 3 bases for J; bases not matched to a gene: 10. The CDR3 consists of 15 residues. Germline V gene data show CDR1 as MNHEY and CDR2 as SMNVEV (reference sequence). As DNA, the CDR3 is TGTGCCAGCAGCCGGGACAGCACCTCATACACTGAAGCTTTCTTT. It codes for CASSRDSTSYTEAFF.

This rearrangement joins TRBV7-2 to TRBJ2-1; TRBD1 might be the D (6 bases). Looked up from germline, CDR1 is SGHTA and CDR2 is FQGNSA. V lost 9 bases to trimming and J lost 0 bases, with 15 bases between them. The CDR3 spans 15 residues. The CDR3 region has the DNA TGTGCCAGTCTGCAACAGGGCCACTCCTACAATGAGCAGTTCTTC. This codes for CASLQQGHSYNEQFF.

This clone was seen only a few times. The chain joins TRBV6-5 to TRBJ2-4; D remains unclear. Between the trimmed V and J ends, which lost 6 bases and 14 bases, there was a span of 20 bases. Germline lookup yields CDR1 MNHEY and CDR2 SVGAGI. This CDR3 has 13 amino acids. In DNA, the CDR3 is TGTGCCAGCAGCCACGCCCTAGGTGGCAACGAGTACTTC. It yields the protein CASSHALGGNEYF.

This clone was picked up one time. The J gene is TRBJ1-1, the V gene TRBV7-6; D is unresolved. V shed 6 bases and J shed 0 bases, with 8 bases lying between them. Germline CDR1 and CDR2: SGHVS and FNYEAQ. The CDR3 is made up of 13 amino acids. Written as DNA, the CDR3 is TGTGCCAGCAGGGGAGGGATGAACACTGAAGCTTTCTTT. This gives the protein CASRGGMNTEAFF.

This clone showed up just a few times. The chain links TRBV6-5 to TRBJ1-5; D may be TRBD1 (6 bases). Looked up from germline, CDR1 is MNHEY and CDR2 is SVGAGI. Trimming took off 5 bases at V and 6 bases at J, with 14 bases between the two ends. CDR3 length equals 14 residues. The CDR3 spells CASSPLGAGQPQHF. The CDR3 DNA follows: TGTGCCAGCAGTCCGTTGGGGGCGGGTCAGCCCCAGCATTTT.

The V call is TRBV11-2, the J call TRBJ2-5; TRBD1 might be the D (6 bases). CDR1 and CDR2 from the germline V gene are SGHAT and FQNNGV. The CDR3 extends over 15 amino acids. V lost 1 base to trimming and J lost 4 bases, with 13 bases between them. The CDR3 DNA follows: TGTGCCAGCAGCTTAGGGACAGTCGAGGGAGAGACCCAGTACTTC. It is translated as CASSLGTVEGETQYF.

The J gene is TRBJ2-7, the V gene TRBV5-8; D is unclear. Trimming removed 2 bases at V and 2 bases at J, with 14 bases between. This CDR3 is 15 amino acids long. In germline, CDR1 is SGHTS, CDR2 YDEGEE. CDR3 nucleotides: TGTGCCAGCAGCTTACTACCGAAACTCACCTACGAGCAGTACTTC. Amino acid sequence: CASSLLPKLTYEQYF.

This clone was seen a few times. J is TRBJ1-1 and V is TRBV13; D is unclear. CDR3 length: 15 amino acids. V was trimmed by 1 base and J by 0 bases, leaving 9 bases between them. Germline-derived CDR1 and CDR2 are PRHDT and FYEKMQ (reference sequence). The CDR3 reads CASSLVGRMNTEAFF. The DNA of the CDR3 is TGTGCCAGCAGCTTAGTTGGCAGAATGAACACTGAAGCTTTCTTT.

The CDR3 here is CASRRTANPNNEQFF. In DNA, the CDR3 is TGTGCCAGCAGACGGACAGCAAACCCTAACAATGAGCAGTTCTTC. V gene TRBV5-6 combines with J gene TRBJ2-1; D may be TRBD1 (6 bases). The CDR3 loop spans 15 amino acids. Per the germline V gene, CDR1 is SGHDT and CDR2 is YYEEEE. Trimming left V 5 bases short and J 5 bases short, with 17 bases between.

The rearrangement links TRBV27 to TRBJ1-6, with TRBD1 matching 8 bases. This CDR3 is built from 15 residues. V lost 8 bases to trimming and J lost 13 bases; unmatched junction nucleotides: 16. From germline, CDR1 is MNHEY and CDR2 SMNVEV (reference sequence). CDR3 in amino acids: CASGYFGQGNIPLHF. CDR3 in DNA: TGTGCCAGCGGATACTTCGGACAGGGCAATATCCCCCTCCACTTT.

The genes are TRBV1 and TRBJ2-7; the table's TRBD2 call for D was not verified on the DNA. TRBV1 has pseudogene status. The length of the CDR3 is 15 residues. CDR3 loop: CTSSQDCGAPGEQYF. DNA of the CDR3: TGCACCAGCAGCCAAGATTGCGGCGCCCCTGGGGAGCAGTACTTC.

This chain links TRBV14 with TRBJ1-4, with a tentative D call TRBD1 (5 bases). The CDR3 consists of 12 residues. With 1 base removed from V and 13 bases from J, the gap between germline ends came to 10 bases. The germline CDR1 and CDR2 sequences are SGHDN and FVKESK. CDR3 sequence (DNA): TGTGCCAGCAGCCAAGCCAGAGACAGACTGTTTTTT. Protein: CASSQARDRLFF.

This clone was recorded a few times. V is TRBV19 and J is TRBJ2-7, with 7 positions matching TRBD1. With V trimmed by 2 bases and J by 1 base, 8 bases remained unmatched. The CDR3 is 16 amino acids. The germline CDR1 and CDR2 sequences are LNHDA and SQIVND (reference sequence). The CDR3 here is CASSIRGRGMSYEQYF. The CDR3 DNA follows: TGTGCCAGTAGTATACGGGGCAGGGGGATGTCCTACGAGCAGTACTTC.

The CDR3 is CASRSDRWNTEAFF. The DNA of the CDR3 is TGTGCCAGCAGATCAGACAGGTGGAACACTGAAGCTTTCTTT. The chain recombines TRBV7-2 with TRBJ1-1, with D tentatively TRBD1 (6 bases). The V end lost 6 bases, the J end lost 1 base, and 12 bases lay between the germline ends. Germline V gives CDR1 SGHTA, CDR2 FQGNSA. The CDR3 runs to 14 residues.

The V gene is TRBV6-6, the J gene TRBJ2-5; the D gene is possibly TRBD2 (6 bases). Trimming pared 5 bases from V and 2 bases from J, leaving 6 bases between. There are 12 residues in the CDR3. The germline V gene encodes CDR1 MNHNY and CDR2 SVGAGI (reference sequence). CDR3 coding DNA: TGTGCCAGCAGTCTAGCGCAAGAGACCCAGTACTTC. This gives the protein CASSLAQETQYF.

The chain recombines TRBV5-6 with TRBJ2-2; D uncertain. Germline values: CDR1 SGHDT, CDR2 YYEEEE. This CDR3 has 14 residues. V was shortened by 4 bases and J by 8 bases, with 15 bases between the two germline ends. The DNA of the CDR3 is TGTGCCAGCAGCCCTGCGGTCCGTGGAGGGGAGCTGTTTTTT. It specifies CASSPAVRGGELFF.

The chain carries TRBV10-1 and TRBJ2-2, with 8 positions matching TRBD2. The CDR3 has 16 residues. J lost 4 bases, V lost 6 bases, and 10 bases had no gene match. Germline assignment: CDR1 WNHNN and CDR2 SYGVQD (reference sequence). The CDR3 spells CASRKAAGGFTGELFF. The CDR3 DNA reads TGCGCCAGCAGAAAAGCCGCGGGGGGCTTCACCGGGGAGCTGTTTTTT.